These T cell receptor beta chains were read from a single sample in a study of shared clonotypes between healthy human individuals. The repertoire was sequenced with immunoSEQ multiplex PCR; TCRdb's copy has only in-frame clones and lacks some. In the table there are some 790,000 clones, over 60% of which are singletons. What was sequenced was memory CD4+ T cells sorted from blood. The receptors here all came from a woman aged 25 to 45 in good health. CDR3s include the opening cysteine and the closing phenylalanine or tryptophan. The order of the fields is J gene, V gene, clone size, D gene, CDR3 protein, CDR3 DNA. D genes are given only for firm matches. Size values are once, few and many counts, or a class for expanded clones, and some rows have none.

TRBJ2-3 | TRBV2 | . | . | CASRSSGVGKSTQYF | TGTGCCAGCAGATCTTCGGGAGTGGGGAAGAGTACGCAGTATTTT
TRBJ1-2 | TRBV2 | . | . | CASSERGINYGYTF | TGTGCCAGCAGCGAAAGGGGGATAAACTATGGCTACACCTTC
TRBJ2-7 | TRBV11-2 | once | TRBD1 | CASSIGQGPYEQYF | TGTGCCAGCAGCATCGGACAGGGCCCCTACGAGCAGTACTTC
TRBJ2-1 | TRBV7-3 | few | . | CASSPPGLDNEQFF | TGTGCCAGCAGCCCCCCCGGGCTGGATAATGAGCAGTTCTTC
TRBJ2-1 | TRBV7-8 | once | TRBD2 | CASSRSGNRNNEQFF | TGTGCCAGCAGCAGGAGCGGGAATCGAAACAATGAGCAGTTCTTC
TRBJ2-3 | TRBV4-2 | . | . | CASSQGLGPSTDTQYF | TGTGCCAGCAGCCAAGGTCTAGGGCCCAGCACAGATACGCAGTATTTT
TRBJ1-2 | TRBV18 | . | . | CASSPEGSYGYTF | TGTGCCAGCTCACCAGAGGGGAGCTATGGCTACACCTTC
TRBJ2-5 | TRBV7-7 | . | . | CASSLITQETQYF | TGTGCCAGCAGCTTAATCACACAAGAGACCCAGTACTTC
TRBJ2-7 | TRBV29-1 | . | TRBD1 | CSGGTGVGYEQYF | TGCAGCGGCGGGACAGGGGTTGGCTACGAGCAGTACTTC
TRBJ2-7 | TRBV28 | . | TRBD1 | CASRLGGQAAFNEQYF | TGTGCCAGCAGGCTGGGGGGACAGGCCGCGTTCAACGAGCAGTACTTC
TRBJ1-2 | TRBV5-1 | . | TRBD1 | CASSPTGTAHNYGYTF | TGCGCCAGCAGTCCCACCGGGACAGCTCATAACTATGGCTACACCTTC
TRBJ1-5 | TRBV19 | . | TRBD1 | CASSGQGRNQPQHF | TGTGCCAGTTCTGGACAGGGCCGCAATCAGCCCCAGCATTTT
TRBJ2-1 | TRBV6-1 | . | . | CASSAGGGPVFGQFF | TGTGCCAGCAGTGCCGGGGGCGGACCTGTTTTTGGGCAGTTCTTC
TRBJ2-7 | TRBV7-8 | . | TRBD1 | CASSTRRDRAYEQYF | TGTGCCAGCAGCACTAGACGGGACAGGGCCTACGAGCAGTACTTC
TRBJ1-1 | TRBV28 | . | TRBD1 | CASSLSAGGAHTEAFF | TGTGCCAGCAGTTTAAGCGCAGGGGGCGCTCACACTGAAGCTTTCTTT
TRBJ2-1 | TRBV6-1 | . | TRBD2 | CASSEGTSGSNEQFF | TGTGCCAGCAGTGAGGGGACTAGCGGGAGCAATGAGCAGTTCTTC